This T cell receptor (beta chain) was obtained from a study of T cell repertoires in cytomegalovirus infection. As for the study in general: Indications came from public TCR beta signatures; they pointed to CMV infection and to a matching HLA type. General study points: Accumulated public TCR beta family frequency recognized individuals carrying CMV together with the relevant HLA. HLA-C-restricted CMV-specific TCR beta clonotypes were dominant in the ex vivo response.

A word on this clonotype: Antigen: not known.

MiXCR was run by TCRdb on the reads, yielding one entry per CDR3 protein. The profile shows approximately 490,000 distinct CDR3 sequences, around 10% of them singletons. The CDR3 extends over 14 amino acids. Germline CDR1 is KGHDR and CDR2 is SFDVKD. Trimming pared 4 bases from V and 5 bases from J, leaving 11 bases between. The specimen was PBMCs. The TCR was taken from a human donor in good health (CMV status not recorded). Some clones in this sample may be carry-over from other donors' samples. V is TRBV24-1 and J is TRBJ1-5; tentatively, D is TRBD1 (6 bases). For the CDR3, the DNA is TGTGCCACCAGTGACCGGGGGCCAGATCAGCCCCAGCATTTT. It codes for CATSDRGPDQPQHF.